This is a list of T cell receptor beta chains from one sample in a study of shared clonotypes between healthy human individuals. The assay was immunoSEQ multiplex PCR, and TCRdb's table has in-frame clones only and misses some. The sample yields 2.3 million or so clones, approximately 93% seen once. Sequenced: naive CD4+ T cells from PBMCs. Receptors were obtained from a man aged 18 to 29 in good health. Some clones in this sample may be carry-over from other donors' samples. Both conserved end residues are part of each CDR3. The D gene is left open where the match is weak. The size of a clone is reported for some rows only, either as once, few or many, or as a class for expanded clones.

v_call: TRBV18
clone_size: .
d_call: .
j_call: TRBJ1-2
cdr3_nt: TGTGCCAGCTCACCACAATCCGAGACCTATGGCTACACCTTC
cdr3_aa: CASSPQSETYGYTF

v_call: TRBV28
clone_size: .
d_call: TRBD1
j_call: TRBJ1-1
cdr3_nt: TGTGCCAGCAGTTATCAGGGGGCGAAAGGTATCGCCACTGAAGCTTTCTTT
cdr3_aa: CASSYQGAKGIATEAFF

v_call: TRBV19
clone_size: .
d_call: .
j_call: TRBJ1-1
cdr3_nt: TGTGCCAGTAGCCCGTTTACAACGAACACTGAAGCTTTCTTT
cdr3_aa: CASSPFTTNTEAFF

v_call: TRBV9
clone_size: .
d_call: .
j_call: TRBJ2-6
cdr3_nt: TGTGCCAGCAGCCACCGCGGAGGGGTAGGCGCCGTCCTGACTTTC
cdr3_aa: CASSHRGGVGAVLTF

v_call: TRBV19
clone_size: .
d_call: .
j_call: TRBJ2-7
cdr3_nt: TGTGCCAGTAGTATCGGGACTTATACCTACGAGCAGTACTTC
cdr3_aa: CASSIGTYTYEQYF

v_call: TRBV7-2
clone_size: .
d_call: TRBD2
j_call: TRBJ2-7
cdr3_nt: TGTGCCAGCGGGTTAGCGGGAGGGCTATCCTACGAGCAGTACTTC
cdr3_aa: CASGLAGGLSYEQYF

v_call: TRBV30
clone_size: .
d_call: .
j_call: TRBJ2-2
cdr3_nt: TGTGCCTGGAGTTCGGAAGACGAGCTGTTTTTT
cdr3_aa: CAWSSEDELFF

v_call: TRBV30
clone_size: .
d_call: .
j_call: TRBJ2-7
cdr3_nt: TGTGCCTCCACCACCGGGCAGCGTGTGCAGTACTTC
cdr3_aa: CASTTGQRVQYF

v_call: TRBV9
clone_size: .
d_call: .
j_call: TRBJ2-1
cdr3_nt: TGTGCCAGCAGCGTAGGGCCAGCAGGCAGCTCCTACAATGAGCAGTTCTTC
cdr3_aa: CASSVGPAGSSYNEQFF

v_call: TRBV27
clone_size: .
d_call: TRBD2
j_call: TRBJ2-4
cdr3_nt: TGTGCCAGCAGTCCATCGGGAGGATCAGCCAAAAACATTCAGTACTTC
cdr3_aa: CASSPSGGSAKNIQYF

v_call: TRBV4-2
clone_size: .
d_call: .
j_call: TRBJ2-5
cdr3_nt: TGTGCCAGCAGCCAAGATCCCCCCCCGGGGCGGGGAGAGACCCAGTACTTC
cdr3_aa: CASSQDPPPGRGETQYF

v_call: TRBV30
clone_size: few
d_call: .
j_call: TRBJ1-1
cdr3_nt: TGTGCCTGGAGTGTAGCCCGGCTGGGTGAAGCTTTCTTT
cdr3_aa: CAWSVARLGEAFF

v_call: TRBV5-4
clone_size: .
d_call: TRBD2
j_call: TRBJ2-7
cdr3_nt: TGTGCCAGCAGCTTGGCTGCGGGGGACGAGCAGTACTTC
cdr3_aa: CASSLAAGDEQYF

v_call: TRBV5-1
clone_size: .
d_call: TRBD1
j_call: TRBJ1-2
cdr3_nt: TGCGCCAGCAGCGTTACCACTCCGGGACAGGGGGCCGGTGGCTACACCTTC
cdr3_aa: CASSVTTPGQGAGGYTF

v_call: TRBV9
clone_size: .
d_call: TRBD2
j_call: TRBJ2-1
cdr3_nt: TGTGCCAGCAGCGCGAGGGCCGGGACTAGCGGGAGTGATGAGCAGTTCTTC
cdr3_aa: CASSARAGTSGSDEQFF

v_call: TRBV5-1
clone_size: .
d_call: .
j_call: TRBJ1-2
cdr3_nt: TGCGCCAGCAGCTTGGGCCCCCCCCCGCTCTATGGCTACACCTTC
cdr3_aa: CASSLGPPPLYGYTF

v_call: TRBV28
clone_size: .
d_call: .
j_call: TRBJ2-5
cdr3_nt: TGTGCCAGCAGTTTTGGCCTAGTCTTGGAGACCCAGTACTTC
cdr3_aa: CASSFGLVLETQYF

v_call: TRBV7-9
clone_size: .
d_call: TRBD2
j_call: TRBJ2-1
cdr3_nt: TGTGCCAGCAGCCCCCGACTAGCGGGTAGCAATGAGCAGTTCTTC
cdr3_aa: CASSPRLAGSNEQFF

v_call: TRBV6-5
clone_size: .
d_call: .
j_call: TRBJ1-3
cdr3_nt: TGTGCCAGCAGTTATAGCCAAGGGCCGGGAAACACCATATATTTT
cdr3_aa: CASSYSQGPGNTIYF

v_call: TRBV6-1
clone_size: .
d_call: .
j_call: TRBJ2-7
cdr3_nt: TGTGCCAGCAGTGAAGGAATCTCCTACGAGCAGTACTTC
cdr3_aa: CASSEGISYEQYF

v_call: TRBV28
clone_size: once
d_call: .
j_call: TRBJ2-4
cdr3_nt: TGTGCCAGCAGCCCCGTGGCCAAAAACATTCAGTACTTC
cdr3_aa: CASSPVAKNIQYF

v_call: TRBV18
clone_size: .
d_call: TRBD2
j_call: TRBJ2-1
cdr3_nt: TGTGCCAGCTCGGAGCGGGGGGCCTACAATGAGCAGTTCTTC
cdr3_aa: CASSERGAYNEQFF

v_call: TRBV9
clone_size: .
d_call: .
j_call: TRBJ2-7
cdr3_nt: TGTGCCAGCAGCGTGTATCAGGACAGACCCTACGAGCAGTACTTC
cdr3_aa: CASSVYQDRPYEQYF

v_call: TRBV28
clone_size: once
d_call: .
j_call: TRBJ2-4
cdr3_nt: TGTGCCAGCAGTTCGCGACGGGATGGACCCAAAAACATTCAGTACTTC
cdr3_aa: CASSSRRDGPKNIQYF

v_call: TRBV28
clone_size: .
d_call: .
j_call: TRBJ2-7
cdr3_nt: TGTGCCAGCAGGACGACCTGGGGGGCCTACGAGCAGTACTTC
cdr3_aa: CASRTTWGAYEQYF

v_call: TRBV4-1
clone_size: .
d_call: TRBD2
j_call: TRBJ2-7
cdr3_nt: TGCGCCAGCAGCCCCTGGGGAGCTAGCGGCACCTACGAGCAGTACTTC
cdr3_aa: CASSPWGASGTYEQYF

v_call: TRBV9
clone_size: .
d_call: .
j_call: TRBJ1-1
cdr3_nt: TGTGCCAGCAGCGTAGAGGTCGCTGAAGCTTTCTTT
cdr3_aa: CASSVEVAEAFF

v_call: TRBV11-2
clone_size: .
d_call: .
j_call: TRBJ1-1
cdr3_nt: TGTGCCAGCAGCCCAGGGGCAAAATCGAACACTGAAGCTTTCTTT
cdr3_aa: CASSPGAKSNTEAFF

v_call: TRBV7-9
clone_size: .
d_call: TRBD2
j_call: TRBJ2-3
cdr3_nt: TGTGCCAGCAGCCATAATCGACTAGCGGGAGGTCTGGCGGATACGCAGTATTTT
cdr3_aa: CASSHNRLAGGLADTQYF

v_call: TRBV7-9
clone_size: once
d_call: TRBD2
j_call: TRBJ2-1
cdr3_nt: TGTGCCAGCAGCGGGGAGGGCCATAGCCTTGAGCAGTTCTTC
cdr3_aa: CASSGEGHSLEQFF

v_call: TRBV19
clone_size: .
d_call: TRBD2
j_call: TRBJ2-5
cdr3_nt: TGTGCCAGTAGTTTAGACGGGAGGGCCGTAGAGACCCAGTACTTC
cdr3_aa: CASSLDGRAVETQYF

v_call: TRBV15
clone_size: .
d_call: .
j_call: TRBJ2-7
cdr3_nt: TGTGCCACCAGCATGGTAGGGCGCTACGAGCAGTACTTC
cdr3_aa: CATSMVGRYEQYF

v_call: TRBV6-6
clone_size: .
d_call: .
j_call: TRBJ1-2
cdr3_nt: TGTGCCAGCAGTACCCTCGGACAGATAAACCTCTATGGCTACACCTTC
cdr3_aa: CASSTLGQINLYGYTF

v_call: TRBV19
clone_size: .
d_call: .
j_call: TRBJ2-3
cdr3_nt: TGTGCCACCCAGTTTTGGGTCGGGGGCACAGATACGCAGTATTTT
cdr3_aa: CATQFWVGGTDTQYF

v_call: TRBV6-6
clone_size: .
d_call: .
j_call: TRBJ2-3
cdr3_nt: TGTGCCAGCAAAACCCTGGGGACAGATACGCAGTATTTT
cdr3_aa: CASKTLGTDTQYF

v_call: TRBV9
clone_size: once
d_call: TRBD1
j_call: TRBJ2-1
cdr3_nt: TGTGCCAGCAGCGTCGCCCGGGACAGGGCCTACAATGAGCAGTTCTTC
cdr3_aa: CASSVARDRAYNEQFF

v_call: TRBV19
clone_size: .
d_call: TRBD2
j_call: TRBJ2-2
cdr3_nt: TGTGCCAGTGCCCCCTGGGGGGGGGACACCGGGGAGCTGTTTTTT
cdr3_aa: CASAPWGGDTGELFF

v_call: TRBV2
clone_size: .
d_call: TRBD2
j_call: TRBJ2-1
cdr3_nt: TGTGCCAGCAAACCGGGACTAGCTGGCAATGAGCAGTTCTTC
cdr3_aa: CASKPGLAGNEQFF

v_call: TRBV10-1
clone_size: .
d_call: .
j_call: TRBJ1-1
cdr3_nt: TGCGCCAGCAGTGAGCCGGGGTCAAAGGAAGCTTTCTTT
cdr3_aa: CASSEPGSKEAFF

v_call: TRBV5-1
clone_size: once
d_call: TRBD2
j_call: TRBJ2-2
cdr3_nt: TGCGCCAGCAGCTATATAGCGGGAATGAACACCGGGGAGCTGTTTTTT
cdr3_aa: CASSYIAGMNTGELFF

v_call: TRBV28
clone_size: once
d_call: .
j_call: TRBJ1-2
cdr3_nt: TGTGCCAGTGTTGCAGGGGCCTATGGCTACACCTTC
cdr3_aa: CASVAGAYGYTF

v_call: TRBV7-9
clone_size: .
d_call: TRBD1
j_call: TRBJ2-7
cdr3_nt: TGTGCCAGCAGCCGGGACAGGTCCGATTCCTACGAGCAGTACTTC
cdr3_aa: CASSRDRSDSYEQYF

v_call: TRBV19
clone_size: .
d_call: .
j_call: TRBJ1-1
cdr3_nt: TGTGCCAGCAATCTCTGGGGGACCGCAGCTTTCTTT
cdr3_aa: CASNLWGTAAFF

v_call: TRBV19
clone_size: .
d_call: .
j_call: TRBJ1-1
cdr3_nt: TGTGCCAGTAGCCCGGGCAGGGGTTTAGCTGAAGCTTTCTTT
cdr3_aa: CASSPGRGLAEAFF

v_call: TRBV29-1
clone_size: .
d_call: TRBD1
j_call: TRBJ1-2
cdr3_nt: TGCAGCGCGGGGGCCCACAGGGGAATGGGCTATGGCTACACCTTC
cdr3_aa: CSAGAHRGMGYGYTF

v_call: TRBV9
clone_size: .
d_call: TRBD1
j_call: TRBJ2-5
cdr3_nt: TGTGCCAGCAGCGGCCCGGGACAGGGGTGGGGAGAGACCCAGTACTTC
cdr3_aa: CASSGPGQGWGETQYF

v_call: TRBV18
clone_size: .
d_call: .
j_call: TRBJ2-7
cdr3_nt: TGTGCCAGCTCACCAGCTACCGGTCTGATCGAGCAGTACTTC
cdr3_aa: CASSPATGLIEQYF

v_call: TRBV9
clone_size: .
d_call: .
j_call: TRBJ2-3
cdr3_nt: TGTGCCAGCAGCGTAGCAGGAGCGGTAGGCACAGATACGCAGTATTTT
cdr3_aa: CASSVAGAVGTDTQYF